Reported below is one TCR beta chain. The antigen remains undetermined. Amplification used 60 Vbeta primers and 13 Jbeta primers. The assay was immunoSEQ multiplex PCR, and TCRdb's table has in-frame clones only and misses some. The repertoire holds about 180,000 clones, approximately 78% seen once, with 2% to 3% in the top ten. Germline CDR1 is SQVTM and CDR2 is ANQGSEA. V was clipped by 3 bases and J by 8 bases, with 13 bases between them. This CDR3 region has 12 residues. The sample comes from a study of cytomegalovirus exposure and HLA in healthy donors. Study details: Approximately 81% of approximately 400 genotyped donors fell in the Caucasian-associated ancestry cluster.

Regarding the study as a whole: The study listed under 200 cytomegalovirus-associated TCR beta chains.

This chain joins TRBV29-1 and TRBJ1-1, with unresolved D. Sequencing was performed on PBMCs. This clonotype was obtained from a human donor in good health. CDR3: CSVDRPDSEAFF. The DNA for the CDR3 is TGCAGCGTTGACAGGCCAGATTCCGAAGCTTTCTTT.